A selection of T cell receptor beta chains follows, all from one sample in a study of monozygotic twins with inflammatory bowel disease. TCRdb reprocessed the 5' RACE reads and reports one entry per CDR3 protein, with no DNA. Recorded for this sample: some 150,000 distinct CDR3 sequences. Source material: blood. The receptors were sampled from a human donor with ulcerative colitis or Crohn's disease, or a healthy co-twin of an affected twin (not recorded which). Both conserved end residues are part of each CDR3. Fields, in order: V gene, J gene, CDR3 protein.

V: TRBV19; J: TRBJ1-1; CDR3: CASTDEPNTEAFF
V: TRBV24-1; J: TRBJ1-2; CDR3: CATRTEYDGYTF
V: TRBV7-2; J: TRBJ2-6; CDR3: CASSTISGSGANVLTF
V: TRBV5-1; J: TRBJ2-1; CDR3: CASSLNPVGSYNEQFF
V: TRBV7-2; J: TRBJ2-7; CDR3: CASSLGSGYKQYF
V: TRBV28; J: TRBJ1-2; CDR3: CASSFGDRNYGYTF
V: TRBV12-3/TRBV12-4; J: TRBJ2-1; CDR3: CAGDRRCNEQFF
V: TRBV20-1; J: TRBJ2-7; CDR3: CSARPPGLVPNEQYF
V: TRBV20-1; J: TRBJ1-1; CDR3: CSAKGPNTEAFF
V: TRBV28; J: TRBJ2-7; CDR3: CASSSPGTSGNYEQYF
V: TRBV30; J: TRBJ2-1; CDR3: CAWSALFSSYNEQFF
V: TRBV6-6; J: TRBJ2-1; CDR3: CASSSPPEIEQFF
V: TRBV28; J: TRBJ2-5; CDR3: CATRNPGQKETQYF
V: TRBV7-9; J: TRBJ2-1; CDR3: CASSLDRGLAGEQFF
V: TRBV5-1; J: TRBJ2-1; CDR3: CASSHGQGRIYEQFF
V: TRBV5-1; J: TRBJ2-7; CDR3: CASSLDRNMGAYEQYF
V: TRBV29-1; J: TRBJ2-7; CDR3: CSVVVEFSSYEQYF
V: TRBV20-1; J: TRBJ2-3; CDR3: CSAPPVGTSGRPVEADTQYF
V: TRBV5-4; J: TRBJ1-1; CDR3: CASSLKFAGLDTEAFF
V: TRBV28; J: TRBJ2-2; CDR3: CASSLGWENTGELFF
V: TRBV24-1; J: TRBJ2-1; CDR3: CATSDPRTSGKTYNEQFF
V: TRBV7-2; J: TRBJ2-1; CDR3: CASSYAGQKQFF
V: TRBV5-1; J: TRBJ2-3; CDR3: CASSLIQGARTDTQYF
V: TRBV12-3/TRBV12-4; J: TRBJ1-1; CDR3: CASRLTGMAFF
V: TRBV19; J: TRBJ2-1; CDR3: CASSIGTGAHNEQFF
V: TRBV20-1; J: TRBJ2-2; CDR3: CSARMAGDTGELFF
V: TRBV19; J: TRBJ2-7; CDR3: CASSIGQNYEQYF
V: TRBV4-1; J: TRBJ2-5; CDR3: CASSQESPMRTSGRGETQYF
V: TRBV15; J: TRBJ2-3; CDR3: CATSRGADTQYF
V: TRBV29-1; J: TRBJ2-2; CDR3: CSVGLAGTGELFF
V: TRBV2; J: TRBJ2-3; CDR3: CASSEPSGRAADTQYF
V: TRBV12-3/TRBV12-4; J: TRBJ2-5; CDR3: CASSFFMVGGSQETQYF
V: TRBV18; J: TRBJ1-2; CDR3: CASSPRREDGYTF
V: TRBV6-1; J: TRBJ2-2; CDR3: CASSGRFNGELFF
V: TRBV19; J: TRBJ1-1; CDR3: CASSIEPATEAFF
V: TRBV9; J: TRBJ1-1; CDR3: CASRPTDPGRNTEAFF
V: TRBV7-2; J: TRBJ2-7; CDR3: CASTFRDGTYEQYF
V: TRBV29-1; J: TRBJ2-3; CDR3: CSVRGPVVDTQYF
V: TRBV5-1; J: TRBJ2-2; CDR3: CASSPRLAPGPGELFF
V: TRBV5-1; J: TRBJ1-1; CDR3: CASSFGGENTEAFF
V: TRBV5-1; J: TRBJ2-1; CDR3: CASSLAVGTLYNEQFF
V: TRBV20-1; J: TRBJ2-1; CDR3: CSASSGDSSYNEQFF